Below are 5 T cell receptor beta chains sequenced from a single sample in a study of shared clonotypes between healthy human individuals. Sequencing was performed with immunoSEQ multiplex PCR; in TCRdb, only in-frame clones are kept and a portion is missing. The repertoire holds roughly 1 million clones, with approximately 78% as singletons. The sequenced sample consisted of memory CD4+ T cells from PBMCs. As to subset: CD45RA-negative fraction. The receptor source for this set is a young man in good health. Some clones in this sample may be carry-over from other donors' samples.

The J gene is TRBJ2-5, the V gene TRBV4-1; 12 bases fit TRBD2. The CDR3 is 17 amino acids. Germline V gene sequence: CDR1 MGHRA, CDR2 YSYEKL. The V and J ends lost 4 bases and 6 bases, in that order; junction bases with no gene match: 12. The CDR3, as DNA: TGCGCCAGCAGCCCTAGCGGACTAGCGGGATGGGGGCAGACCCAGTACTTC. Encoded protein: CASSPSGLAGWGQTQYF.

This clone was observed a single time. The J gene is TRBJ2-7, the V gene TRBV2; the match to TRBD2 covers 7 bases. The germline gives CDR1 SNHLY, CDR2 FYNNEI. CDR3 length equals 16 residues. The ends lost 6 bases at V and 4 bases at J; junction bases unmatched: 15. The CDR3 here is CASRANEGGRGYEQYF. The DNA of the CDR3 is TGTGCCAGCAGGGCAAACGAAGGCGGGAGAGGGTACGAGCAGTACTTC.

The rearrangement links TRBV5-5 to TRBJ2-2; the match to TRBD1 covers 8 bases. This CDR3 contains 16 residues. The J segment lost 4 bases and the V segment lost 4 bases, leaving 9 bases of the junction unmatched. Germline V gives CDR1 SGHKS, CDR2 YYEKEE (reference sequence). The CDR3 DNA follows: TGTGCCAGCAGCAGACAGGGGACCCCCCGCACCGGGGAGCTGTTTTTT. Translating it yields CASSRQGTPRTGELFF.

V usage is TRBV7-7 and J usage is TRBJ2-3; D unclear. V was trimmed by 1 base and J by 6 bases, leaving 8 bases between them. Germline V gives CDR1 SSHAT, CDR2 FNYEAQ (reference sequence). The CDR3 is 13 amino acids. The CDR3 region has the DNA TGTGCCAGCAGCTTAGATCGCAGGGATACGCAGTATTTT. Protein: CASSLDRRDTQYF.

The chain carries TRBV7-3 and TRBJ2-7, with D maybe TRBD1 (6 bases). V lost 5 bases and J 0 bases, leaving 14 bases between the germline ends. The length of the CDR3 is 15 residues. CDR1 and CDR2 from the germline V gene are SGHTA and FQGTGA. The CDR3 region has the DNA TGTGCCAGCAGCCAAGCTACAGGGAGCTCCTACGAGCAGTACTTC. The encoded protein is CASSQATGSSYEQYF.